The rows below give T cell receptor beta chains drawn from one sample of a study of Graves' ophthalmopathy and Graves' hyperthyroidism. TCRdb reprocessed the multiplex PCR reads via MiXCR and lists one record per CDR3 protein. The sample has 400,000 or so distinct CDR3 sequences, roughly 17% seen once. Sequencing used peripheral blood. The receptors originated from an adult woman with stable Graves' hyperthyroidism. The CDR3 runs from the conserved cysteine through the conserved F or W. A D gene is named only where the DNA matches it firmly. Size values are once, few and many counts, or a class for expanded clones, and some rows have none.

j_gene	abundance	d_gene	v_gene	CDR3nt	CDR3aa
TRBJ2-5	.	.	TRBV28	TGTGCCAGCAGAATCGGGACTGTACATGAGACCCAGTACTTC	CASRIGTVHETQYF
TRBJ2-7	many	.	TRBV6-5	TGTGCCAGCAGTTACTCGAAGGCGACAGGAGACTACGAGCAGTACTTC	CASSYSKATGDYEQYF
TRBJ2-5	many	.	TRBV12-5	TGTGCTAGTGGTTTGGCCATTTGGTCGCAGGCAGGGCGAGAGACCCAGTACTTC	CASGLAIWSQAGRETQYF
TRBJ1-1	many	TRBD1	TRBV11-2	TGTGCCAGCAGCCCGGACAGGGGGGCATCCCGCAACACTGAAGCTTTCTTT	CASSPDRGASRNTEAFF
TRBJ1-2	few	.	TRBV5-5	TGTGCCAGCAGCGCCGGAGTCTATGGCTACACCTTC	CASSAGVYGYTF
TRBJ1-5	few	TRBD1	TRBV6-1	TGTGCCAGCAGACCCACCTCAGGGGGGCATCAGCTCCAGCATTTT	CASRPTSGGHQLQHF
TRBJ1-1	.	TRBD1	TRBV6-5	TGTGCCAGCAGTTACGACAGGACAGGGACTGAAGCTTTCTTT	CASSYDRTGTEAFF
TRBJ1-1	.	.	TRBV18	TGTGCCAGCTCACGAGAAACAGAGAACACTGAAGCTTTCTTT	CASSRETENTEAFF
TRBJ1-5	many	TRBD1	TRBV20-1	TGCAGTGCTCTCAACGACAGGGACAATCAGCCCCAGCATTTT	CSALNDRDNQPQHF
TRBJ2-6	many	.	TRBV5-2	TGTGCCAGCAATTGGAGGTATAGTTTGGGACAGGGGTCCTACTCTGGGGCCAACGTCCTGACTTTC	CASNWRYSLGQGSYSGANVLTF
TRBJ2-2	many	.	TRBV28	TGTGCCAGCAGTTTATATCGCGGGGAGGGGGACACCGGGGAGCTGTTTTTT	CASSLYRGEGDTGELFF
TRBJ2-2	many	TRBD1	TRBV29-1	TGCAGCGTTGGCGGGCAGCAGGGGGCGTTCACCGGGGAGCTGTTTTTT	CSVGGQQGAFTGELFF
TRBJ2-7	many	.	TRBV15	TGTGCCACCAGCAGGGCCTGGGGTTCGGATTACGAGCAGTACTTC	CATSRAWGSDYEQYF
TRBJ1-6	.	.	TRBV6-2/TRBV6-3	TGTGCCAGCAGTTACGACGGAGAGGGATCACCCCTCCACTTT	CASSYDGEGSPLHF
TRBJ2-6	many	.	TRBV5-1	TGCGCCAGCAGCTTGTACGGCTCTGGGGCCAACGTCCTGACTTTC	CASSLYGSGANVLTF
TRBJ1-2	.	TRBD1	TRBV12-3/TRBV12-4	TGTGCCAGCAGTCCGGACAGGGACGATGGCTACACCTTC	CASSPDRDDGYTF
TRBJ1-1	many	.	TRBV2	TGTGCCACCAGGAGATTAGGGTATGGGGGCACTGAAGCTTTCTTT	CATRRLGYGGTEAFF
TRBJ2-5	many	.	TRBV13	TGTGCCAGCACTAAAACTTCGGGGGGCAGCCAAGAGACCCAGTACTTC	CASTKTSGGSQETQYF
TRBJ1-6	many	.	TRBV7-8	TGTGCCAGCAGCCCAAGGGGTTCACCCCTCCACTTT	CASSPRGSPLHF
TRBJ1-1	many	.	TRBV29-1	TGCAGCGTTGTGTCCGGGAACACTGAAGCTTTCTTT	CSVVSGNTEAFF
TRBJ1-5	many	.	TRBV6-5	TGTGCCAGCAGTTCCCGACAGGCGAGCAATCAGCCCCAGCATTTT	CASSSRQASNQPQHF
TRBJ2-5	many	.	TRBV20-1	TGCAGTGCTATCGGGGGGCTGGGAGAGACCCAGTACTTC	CSAIGGLGETQYF
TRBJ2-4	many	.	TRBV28	TGTGCCAGCAGTCTCCTCATACCCGTAGCCAAAAACATTCAGTACTTC	CASSLLIPVAKNIQYF
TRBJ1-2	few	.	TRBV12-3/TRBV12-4	TGTGCCAGCAGCGAAGCGGGGTCGGTCGGCTACACCTTC	CASSEAGSVGYTF
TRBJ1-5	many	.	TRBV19	TGTGCCAGTAGACAGGGTTACCAGCCCCAGCATTTT	CASRQGYQPQHF
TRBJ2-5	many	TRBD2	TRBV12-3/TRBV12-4	TGTGCCAGCAGCTTCGCCGGGACTAGCTTTTTGGAGACCCAGTACTTC	CASSFAGTSFLETQYF
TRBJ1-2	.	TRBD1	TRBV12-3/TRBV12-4	TGTGCCAGCACCTGGGACAGGGAGTTTTGGTATGGCTACACCTTC	CASTWDREFWYGYTF
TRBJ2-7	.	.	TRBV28	TGTGCCAGCAGTTTAAGCCCACTCGGACAGTCCCCCTACGAGCAGTACTTC	CASSLSPLGQSPYEQYF
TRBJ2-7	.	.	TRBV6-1	TGTGCCAGCAGTCTGGGGGGAAAGCAGTACTTC	CASSLGGKQYF
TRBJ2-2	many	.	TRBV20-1	TGCAGTGCTCAGACAGACACCGGGGAGCTGTTTTTT	CSAQTDTGELFF
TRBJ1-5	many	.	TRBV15	TGTGCCACCAGCAGAGATTATACTCAGCCCCAGCATTTT	CATSRDYTQPQHF